A single sample gave rise to the 20 T cell receptor beta chains below, sequenced in a study of identifying expanded T cells in peripheral blood (dated by TCRdb to between 2017 and 2020). The method was the immunoSEQ multiplex PCR assay. TCRdb's version of the immuneACCESS table is confined to in-frame rearrangements and falls short of the full clone set. An unresolved V gene accounts for under half of the shortfall where checked; the remainder is of unknown origin. Counted in this sample were tens of thousands of clones; about 91% of them appeared once. The ten largest clones capture 2.8% of the sample. Sequenced sample: blood. Receptors were obtained from a person aged 18 to 70 in good health.

The V and J genes are TRBV11-2 and TRBJ2-7, with D perhaps TRBD2 (5 bases). The CDR3 is 15 amino acids. The V and J ends lost 6 bases and 4 bases respectively, with 19 bases between them. Germline V gene lookup returns CDR1 SGHAT and CDR2 FQNNGV. The CDR3 loop is CASRALAEEKYEQYF. The CDR3 nucleotides are TGTGCCAGCAGGGCCCTCGCGGAGGAGAAATACGAGCAGTACTTC.

The rearrangement links TRBV7-6 to TRBJ2-2; a possible D gene is TRBD2 (6 bases). Germline-derived CDR1 and CDR2 are SGHVS and FNYEAQ. Trimming removed 4 bases at V and 5 bases at J, with 8 bases between. This CDR3 is built from 13 residues. CDR3 nucleotide sequence: TGTGCCAGCAGCTCTAGCGCTACCGGGGAGCTGTTTTTT. Encoded protein: CASSSSATGELFF. Combining the CDR3 with reference TRBV7-6 and TRBJ2-2 gives the whole variable domain GAGVSQSPRYKVTKRGQDVALRCDPISGHVSLYWYRQALGQGPEFLTYFNYEAQQDKSGLPNDRFSAERPEGSISTLTIQRTEQRDSAMYRCASSSSATGELFFGEGSRLTVL.

The chain has TRBV6-5 and TRBJ2-3; no clear D. Trimming pared 6 bases from V and 4 bases from J, leaving 5 bases between. The CDR3 is 11 amino acids. CDR1 and CDR2 (germline): MNHEY, SVGAGI. The CDR3: CASSRADTQYF. In DNA form, the CDR3 reads TGTGCCAGCAGCCGGGCAGATACGCAGTATTTT.

The rearrangement uses TRBV11-2 and TRBJ2-5; D is perhaps TRBD2 (6 bases). The CDR3 loop spans 15 amino acids. Deletions cut 0 bases from V and 2 bases from J, with 10 bases between. CDR1 and CDR2 from the germline V gene are SGHAT and FQNNGV. DNA for the CDR3: TGTGCCAGCAGCTTAGAGCGGGGCAAGCAAGAGACCCAGTACTTC. As protein: CASSLERGKQETQYF.

V usage is TRBV19 and J usage is TRBJ2-2; the D gene could be TRBD1 or TRBD2 (5 bases each). The CDR3 length is 15 residues. The V and J ends lost 4 bases and 4 bases respectively, with 13 bases between them. The V gene's germline CDR1 is LNHDA and CDR2 SQIVND (reference sequence). CDR3 nucleotides: TGTGCCAGTAGTACCCCGGGACGGACCACCGGGGAGCTGTTTTTT. Translation: CASSTPGRTTGELFF.

Only one count was recorded for this clone. The CDR3 DNA is TGTGCCAGCAGCCAGACTAGCGGGGGATACACAGATACGCAGTATTTT. Protein: CASSQTSGGYTDTQYF. The J gene is TRBJ2-3, the V gene TRBV6-6; the match to TRBD2 covers 12 bases. The junction had 6 bases not matched to a gene; V was cut back by 6 bases and J by 2 bases. From germline, CDR1 is MNHNY and CDR2 SVGAGI (reference sequence). This CDR3 is 16 amino acids long.

The V and J genes are TRBV7-3 and TRBJ2-7; TRBD2 matches 11 bases. After removal of 3 bases from V and 0 bases from J, the junction contained 4 bases not matched to a gene. CDR1 and CDR2 from the germline V gene are SGHTA and FQGTGA. This CDR3 has 16 amino acids. The CDR3 protein is CASSLSTSGISYEQYF. The CDR3 nucleotides are TGTGCCAGCAGCTTGTCGACTAGCGGGATCTCCTACGAGCAGTACTTC.

The rearrangement joins TRBV9 to TRBJ1-2, with D possibly matching TRBD1 (5 bases). CDR1 is SGDLS, CDR2 YYNGEE, per germline. The CDR3 has 15 amino acids. V was clipped by 0 bases and J by 3 bases, with 12 bases between them. The CDR3 is CASSVGSGLHYGYTF. The CDR3 region has the DNA TGTGCCAGCAGCGTAGGTTCGGGACTCCACTATGGCTACACCTTC.

The J gene is TRBJ1-1, the V gene TRBV10-3, with D uncertain. CDR1 and CDR2 from the germline V gene are ENHRY and SYGVKD. Trimming removed 6 bases from V and 0 bases from J, with 14 bases in between. CDR3 length equals 15 residues. The CDR3 protein is CAIRDEQYLNTEAFF. The CDR3 nucleotides read TGTGCCATCAGGGACGAACAGTACCTGAACACTGAAGCTTTCTTT.

The sample holds one count of this clone. V gene TRBV13 combines with J gene TRBJ1-2; TRBD1 agrees at 7 bases. Germline V CDR1 and CDR2: PRHDT, FYEKMQ (reference sequence). The CDR3 is made up of 16 amino acids. V lost 4 bases and J lost 4; bases outside the gene matches: 12. The CDR3 spells CASSSYIDRASYGYTF. DNA for the CDR3: TGTGCCAGCAGCTCGTACATAGACAGGGCCTCCTATGGCTACACCTTC.

The chain couples TRBV5-4 to TRBJ1-1; D call uncertain. Germline CDR1 reads SGHNT; CDR2 reads YYREEE (reference sequence). The CDR3 is 13 amino acids. The V end lost 0 bases, the J end lost 1 base, and 4 bases lay between the germline ends. CDR3 protein: CASSLAGNTEAFF. The CDR3 DNA reads TGTGCCAGCAGCTTGGCAGGGAACACTGAAGCTTTCTTT. Drawing the rest from reference TRBV5-4 and TRBJ1-1, the complete variable domain is ETGVTQSPTHLIKTRGQQVTLRCSSQSGHNTVSWYQQALGQGPQFIFQYYREEENGRGNFPPRFSGLQFPNYSSELNVNALELDDSALYLCASSLAGNTEAFFGQGTRLTVV.

The CDR3 is CASSWGNYGYTF. The CDR3 region has the DNA TGTGCCAGTAGTTGGGGGAACTATGGCTACACCTTC. This chain links TRBV19 with TRBJ1-2; a possible D gene is TRBD1 (5 bases). Germline CDR1 and CDR2: LNHDA and SQIVND (reference sequence). CDR3 length: 12 residues. V was cut by 5 bases and J by 2 bases, with 6 bases left in between.

The chain has TRBV27 and TRBJ1-3; 9 bases agree with TRBD1. The CDR3 sequence is 17 residues long. Germline V gene sequence: CDR1 MNHEY, CDR2 SMNVEV (reference sequence). The V and J ends lost 6 bases and 5 bases, in that order; junction bases with no gene match: 14. The CDR3 region has the DNA TGTGCCAGCAGCCAACGATCAATGGGGACAGGGAGAAACACCATATATTTT. Translating it yields CASSQRSMGTGRNTIYF.

V and J are TRBV15 and TRBJ1-6; no clear D. Germline V gives CDR1 LNHNV, CDR2 YYDKDF (reference sequence). This CDR3 spans 16 amino acids. V was pared by 1 base and J by 2 bases, with 9 bases between. CDR3 bases: TGTGCCACCAGCAGAGCCTCCGGCGCCTATAATTCACCCCTCCACTTT. As protein: CATSRASGAYNSPLHF.

This chain joins TRBV12-5 and TRBJ1-6, with D possibly being TRBD1 (6 bases). There are 17 residues in the CDR3. Trimming stripped 2 bases from V and 7 bases from J, with 18 bases between. CDR1 is LGHNT, CDR2 FRNRAP, per germline. The DNA for the CDR3 is TGTGCTAGTGGTTTGCAGGCCTTCCGACAGGCGAATTCACCCCTCCACTTT. Its protein product is CASGLQAFRQANSPLHF.

The chain recombines TRBV7-2 with TRBJ2-7, with 12 bases matching TRBD1. The CDR3 length is 14 residues. Germline lookup yields CDR1 SGHTA and CDR2 FQGNSA. J lost 9 bases, V lost 5 bases, and 8 bases had no gene match. CDR3 loop: CASSPGTGGQGQYF. As DNA, the CDR3 is TGTGCCAGCAGCCCGGGGACAGGGGGCCAAGGGCAGTACTTC.

The chain employs TRBV15 and TRBJ2-1, with 8 nucleotides matching TRBD1. This CDR3 region has 18 residues. Germline values: CDR1 LNHNV, CDR2 YYDKDF (reference sequence). V dropped 0 bases and J dropped 3; count of bases not matched to a gene: 10. The CDR3 loop reads CATSRDRDRIPLYNEQFF. CDR3 nucleotide sequence: TGTGCCACCAGCAGAGATCGGGACAGGATCCCCCTCTACAATGAGCAGTTCTTC.

This clone was seen once. The V gene is TRBV2, the J gene TRBJ1-2; D is ambiguous. The CDR3 consists of 14 residues. Germline CDR1 SNHLY, CDR2 FYNNEI. V was cut by 1 base and J by 10 bases, with 16 bases left in between. Here the CDR3 DNA reads TGTGCCAGCAGTGAAGGGTATACGGCCTTATTCTACACCTTC. Amino acid sequence: CASSEGYTALFYTF.

V usage is TRBV11-2 and J usage is TRBJ1-1, with D tentatively TRBD1 (6 bases). This CDR3 comprises 16 residues. Germline loops: CDR1 SGHAT, CDR2 FQNNGV. Trimming left V 4 bases short and J 2 bases short, with 17 bases between. For the CDR3, the DNA is TGTGCCAGCAGCTCCCGACCTGTCGGGGGCAACACTGAAGCTTTCTTT. Translated, it gives CASSSRPVGGNTEAFF.

The chain carries TRBV19 and TRBJ2-2; D not certain. The CDR3 runs 13 residues. V shed 6 bases and J shed 6 bases, with 11 bases lying between them. CDR1 is LNHDA, CDR2 SQIVND, per germline (reference sequence). The DNA of the CDR3 is TGTGCCAGTAGACAATCCGTCCCCGGGGAGCTGTTTTTT. It codes for CASRQSVPGELFF.